What follows is one T cell receptor beta chain and its context. This clonotype turned up a few times. The specificity of this receptor is unknown. No qualities accompany the bases; no much larger clone lies one base away. All donors were healthy Caucasians. The twin cohort consisted of three pairs of female monozygotic twins, all aged roughly 18 to 29 years. The RNA used for TCR libraries was isolated from peripheral blood mononuclear cells. This entry is derived from a study of identical twins (dated by TCRdb to 2016 to 2018). The study in broad terms: The study deep-sequenced TCR alpha and beta repertoires from monozygotic twins, unrelated adults of various ages and cord blood to test whether fetal clonotypes persist. Replicate twin experiments were performed at different times using different library preparation protocols to rule out contamination. General findings and caveats noted by the study authors: The excess sharing between twins in beta out-of-frame sequences was weaker because fewer shared sequences reduced the signal-to-noise ratio. Invariant T cells such as MAIT and iNKT could partly confound zero-insertion analyses, although diverse VJ usage argued against such confounding for most clonotypes. Abundant cord blood beta clonotypes carried fewer insertions; young adult naive repertoires showed a weaker similar trend, while memory repertoires showed none. Compared with coincidental sharing between unrelated individuals, out-of-frame TCR alpha sequences shared between twins had an excess of sequences with low generation probability. Because the same donors could not be followed over many years, the conclusions relied on cross-sectional statistical analysis. Out-of-frame TCR alpha sharing in monozygotic twins was systematically underestimated by recombination models, whereas sharing between unrelated individuals was in agreement with the recombination models.

Library preparation was by 5' RACE. The sequencer was an Illumina HiSeq 2000. Template switching added a universal primer binding site, and the final cDNA carried a unique molecular identifier that allowed TCR cDNA molecules to be counted accurately. Specific primers in the conserved constant-segment region were used to synthesize first-strand cDNA for TCR alpha and beta chains. To control for contamination, every cDNA library was double barcoded, receiving both a SMART-Mk sample barcode and Illumina barcodes. TruSeq adapter sequences and Illumina sample barcodes were added in two successive PCR steps. The Illumina HiSeq platform was used with custom primers to sequence TCR alpha and beta cDNA libraries. For the original study's pipeline: Unique molecular identifiers were extracted from raw reads with MiGEC, and CDR3 positions were determined with MiXCR. For each individual, recombination models were inferred using an EM algorithm with the repgenHMM and IGoR tools. The analysis of shared clonotypes was done with the tcR package in R, with sharing normalized by the product of cloneset sizes. To study raw recombination without the effects of thymic and clonal selection, out-of-frame nonproductive sequences were analyzed. The public sequencing data were trimmed at Q25 with fastp and processed into clonotypes with MiXCR by TCRdb, which kept only in-frame beta chains. Each CDR3 protein gets just one entry, which takes the most common genes and DNA from the rows behind it. These V and J calls derive from TCRdb rather than the authors' analysis. This sample gives hundreds of thousands of distinct CDR3 sequences in total; roughly 12% of them show up just once. Of the sample, around 1.5% falls within the top ten clones.

CDR1 and CDR2 (SGHRS, YFSETQ) derive from the germline V gene. The germline ends are 17 bases apart after V is trimmed by 0 bases and J by 10 bases. Its CDR3 holds 16 amino acids, cysteine through phenylalanine. Left in the record is the CDR3 DNA by itself, 48 bases read in frame from the first base. These data were also reused for a study on yellow fever vaccine responses in identical twins. As the second paper documents: The authors reported that the T cell response to vaccination in identical twins appeared partly convergent and partly personalized. The study precisely tracked vaccine-responding T cell clones in identical twins.

The V gene is TRBV5-1 and the J gene is TRBJ1-6, with no confident D gene call. The TCR originated in a woman between 18 and 30 years old in good health. Sequences were obtained from PBMCs. The DNA sequence reads TGCGCCAGCAGCTTGGGAACTACAGTGGTAGGCTCACCCCTCCACTTT. It encodes CASSLGTTVVGSPLHF.